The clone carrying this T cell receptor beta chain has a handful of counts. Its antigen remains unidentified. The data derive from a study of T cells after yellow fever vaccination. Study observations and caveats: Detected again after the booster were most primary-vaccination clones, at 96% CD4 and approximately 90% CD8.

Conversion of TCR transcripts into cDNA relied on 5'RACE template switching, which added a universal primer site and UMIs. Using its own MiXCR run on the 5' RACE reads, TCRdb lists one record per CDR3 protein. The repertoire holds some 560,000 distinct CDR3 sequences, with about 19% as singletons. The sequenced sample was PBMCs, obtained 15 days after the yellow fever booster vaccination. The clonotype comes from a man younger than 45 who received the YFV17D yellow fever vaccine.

CDR3 bases: TGTGCCAGCACCTCTGGGGGGGTCTATGGCTACACCTTC. This encodes CASTSGGVYGYTF. The V gene is TRBV5-6, the J gene TRBJ1-2; D is possibly TRBD1 (5 bases). The CDR3 runs to 13 residues. V dropped 6 bases and J dropped 4 bases, with 13 bases sitting between them. The germline V gene has CDR1 SGHDT and CDR2 YYEEEE.